The entry below describes one T cell receptor beta chain. No antigen is known for it. This CDR3 has 14 residues. Germline V gene data show CDR1 as SGHTA and CDR2 as FQGNSA. Trimming removed 5 bases from V and 7 bases from J, with 15 bases in between. This entry is derived from a study of OX40 agonist ivuxolimab in advanced cancers. Study information: From about 23 to 85 years was the age range, with a mean of about 56 years, and 65% to 90% were male. Eligibility rules accepted prior anti-PD-1, anti-PD-L1 or anti-CTLA-4 therapy, and 30% to 40% had some.

General observations from the study: At 0.1 to 3.0 mg/kg and by week 6, CD4+ and CD8+ T cells in the blood had expanded clonally. Partly responding patients at 0.1-3.0 mg/kg showed some of the smallest clonal expansion.

Method: immunoSEQ multiplex PCR; TCRdb's copy keeps in-frame clones and lacks some. The data contain 26,000 or so clones, almost 90% of them singletons. Specimen: CD4+ or CD8+ T cells sorted from blood, collected in a trial of the OX40 agonist ivuxolimab. This sequence was found in an adult with an advanced solid tumor such as melanoma, head and neck, liver or kidney cancer. J is TRBJ2-1 and V is TRBV7-2; no reliable D call. The CDR3 is CASSPAQDWNEQFF. CDR3 DNA: TGTGCCAGCAGCCCCGCACAAGACTGGAATGAGCAGTTCTTC.